A selection of T cell receptor beta chains follows, all from one sample in a study of T cell repertoires in cytomegalovirus infection. TCRdb called the reads again in MiXCR, with one record for every CDR3 protein. The sample shows 750,000 to 950,000 distinct CDR3 sequences, under 35% of them seen only once. Antigen specificity for these receptors is unknown. This material consisted of cultured CD8+ T cells from PBMCs, taken from culture after CMV antigen stimulation. The receptors shown here come from a human donor in good health (CMV status not recorded). Some clones in this sample may be carry-over from other donors' samples. The CDR3 runs from the conserved cysteine through the conserved F or W. A D gene is named only where the DNA matches it firmly. A row's size may be missing; if present it is once, few, many or a size class.

J gene: TRBJ2-5
V gene: TRBV7-9
D gene: .
clone size: .
CDR3 DNA: TGTGCCAGCAGCCCTCTCCAAGAGACCCAGTACTTC
CDR3 protein: CASSPLQETQYF

J gene: TRBJ2-5
V gene: TRBV12-3/TRBV12-4
D gene: TRBD2
clone size: few
CDR3 DNA: TGTGCCAGCAGTTTCTTGGGACTAGCGGGGGCCCGGGGAGAGACCCAGTACTTC
CDR3 protein: CASSFLGLAGARGETQYF

J gene: TRBJ2-1
V gene: TRBV7-6
D gene: TRBD1
clone size: few
CDR3 DNA: TGTGCCAGCAGCCCAATGGGGGACAGGGGAGGCGATGAGCAGTTCTTC
CDR3 protein: CASSPMGDRGGDEQFF

J gene: TRBJ2-1
V gene: TRBV25-1
D gene: .
clone size: few
CDR3 DNA: TGTGCCAGCAGTGAAAATGCTGCAGGGATCGATCGGTACAATGAGCAGTTCTTC
CDR3 protein: CASSENAAGIDRYNEQFF

J gene: TRBJ2-1
V gene: TRBV7-9
D gene: .
clone size: few
CDR3 DNA: TGTGCCAGCAGCCCTCTCGGGGCAAGGGGATTATACAATGAGCAGTTCTTC
CDR3 protein: CASSPLGARGLYNEQFF

J gene: TRBJ1-2
V gene: TRBV11-2
D gene: .
clone size: few
CDR3 DNA: TGTGCCAGCAGCTCAGCGGGGGGAAATGGCTACACCTTC
CDR3 protein: CASSSAGGNGYTF

J gene: TRBJ2-5
V gene: TRBV7-2
D gene: TRBD2
clone size: many
CDR3 DNA: TGTGCCAGCAGCCCCGCACTAGCGGGGGCGGGGGAGACCCAGTACTTC
CDR3 protein: CASSPALAGAGETQYF

J gene: TRBJ1-1
V gene: TRBV10-3
D gene: TRBD1
clone size: few
CDR3 DNA: TGTGCCGGTGGACAGGGTTCAGAAGCTTTCTTT
CDR3 protein: CAGGQGSEAFF

J gene: TRBJ1-1
V gene: TRBV7-3
D gene: .
clone size: many
CDR3 DNA: TGTGCCAGCAGCTTAATAAGAAAGGTTAAGAACACTGAAGCTTTCTTT
CDR3 protein: CASSLIRKVKNTEAFF

J gene: TRBJ1-4
V gene: TRBV29-1
D gene: .
clone size: .
CDR3 DNA: TGCAGCGGTCGCGAGCCAGGGGCGGGCGAAAAACTGTTTTTT
CDR3 protein: CSGREPGAGEKLFF

J gene: TRBJ1-5
V gene: TRBV7-2
D gene: TRBD1
clone size: many
CDR3 DNA: TGTGCCAGCAGCTTAGAATCAGGGGGGTATCAGCCCCAGCATTTT
CDR3 protein: CASSLESGGYQPQHF

J gene: TRBJ2-1
V gene: TRBV6-5
D gene: TRBD2
clone size: few
CDR3 DNA: TGTGCCAGCAGTTACTCTGAGCGGGGGTCCTACAATGAGCAGTTCTTC
CDR3 protein: CASSYSERGSYNEQFF

J gene: TRBJ1-1
V gene: TRBV6-1
D gene: .
clone size: .
CDR3 DNA: TGTGCCAGCAGTGAAGCACCGGGGGCGAATGAAGCTTTCTTT
CDR3 protein: CASSEAPGANEAFF